The 27 T cell receptor beta chains listed next were all sequenced from one sample in a study of sequential checkpoint blockade in melanoma. Sequencing was performed with immunoSEQ multiplex PCR; in TCRdb, only in-frame clones are kept and a portion is missing. Of fewer than 50,000 clones in the sample, more than 70% were seen once. Treatment denoted: randomized to nivolumab then ipilimumab (arm A) or the reverse (arm B). The specimen was CD8+ T cells sorted from blood (inferred from file names), collected from a patient given nivolumab and ipilimumab in sequence. The receptors come from a human donor with melanoma.

The chain has TRBV29-1 and TRBJ1-1, with TRBD1 matching 8 bases. J lost 5 bases, V lost 7 bases, and 15 bases had no gene match. This CDR3 spans 15 amino acids. Germline V gene sequence: CDR1 SQVTM, CDR2 ANQGSEA. The CDR3: CSAGDEWTGRTEAFF. Written as DNA, the CDR3 is TGCAGCGCCGGAGACGAATGGACAGGGAGGACTGAAGCTTTCTTT. Variable domain in full (rest from reference TRBV29-1 and TRBJ1-1): SAVISQKPSRDICQRGTSLTIQCQVDSQVTMMFWYRQQPGQSLTLIATANQGSEATYESGFVIDKFPISRPNLTFSTLTVSNMSPEDSSIYLCSAGDEWTGRTEAFFGQGTRLTVV.

The CDR3 loop reads CASSPRQGITGELFF. DNA for the CDR3: TGCGCCAGCAGCCCTCGACAGGGAATCACCGGGGAGCTGTTTTTT. This chain connects TRBV4-1 to TRBJ2-2; 7 nucleotides line up with TRBD1. The V gene end was trimmed by 4 bases and the J gene end by 4 bases; junction bases not matched to a gene: 6. The CDR3 sequence is 15 residues long. CDR1 is MGHRA, CDR2 YSYEKL, per germline.

The chain couples TRBV13 to TRBJ1-6, with a possible D match to TRBD1 (5 bases). CDR3 length equals 17 residues. Trimming removed 4 bases at V and 8 bases at J, with 21 bases between. CDR1 is PRHDT, CDR2 FYEKMQ, per germline (reference sequence). The CDR3, as DNA: TGTGCCAGCAGCTCCCCTGGCACAGGTGGAAATCATTCACCCCTCCACTTT. Translating gives CASSSPGTGGNHSPLHF.

This clone is medium-sized in the sample. The chain links TRBV21-1 to TRBJ1-3. TRBV21-1 is a recognized pseudogene. The length of the CDR3 is 14 residues. The CDR3 nucleotides read TGTGCCAGCAGCGTCTGGGAGTCTGGAAACACCATATATTTT. Encoded protein: CASSVWESGNTIYF.

Worth noting for this clone: The junction does not match germline at one end; this may be a read error. This chain links TRBV18 with TRBJ1-2; D might be TRBD1 (6 bases). There are 14 residues in the CDR3. Germline-derived CDR1 and CDR2 are KGHSH and LQKENI. The CDR3 loop reads CASSPPGVNYGYTF. The CDR3 DNA reads TGTGCCAGCTCCCCACCAGGGGTGAACTATGGCTACACCTTC. Using reference TRBV18 and TRBJ1-2 for the parts outside the CDR3, the full variable domain is NAGVMQNPRHLVRRRGQEARLRCSPMKGHSHVYWYRQLPEEGLKFMVYLQKENIIDESGMPKERFSAEFPKEGPSILRIQQVVRGDSAAYFCASSPPGVNYGYTFGSGTRLTVV.

The chain combines TRBV6-5 with TRBJ2-7; 10 bases align to TRBD2. Germline loops: CDR1 MNHEY, CDR2 SVGAGI. CDR3 size: 15 residues. In nucleotides, the CDR3 is TGTGCCAGCAGTTACGGCCTAGCGGGAGTCTACGAGCAGTGCGTC. Protein sequence: CASSYGLAGVYEQCV.

This chain connects TRBV2 to TRBJ1-1; TRBD1 matches at 9 bases. V was clipped by 6 bases and J by 4 bases; unmatched bases: 3. The CDR3 has 13 amino acids. Looked up from germline, CDR1 is SNHLY and CDR2 is FYNNEI. The CDR3 region has the DNA TGTGCCAGCAGCGGACAGGGGACCACTGAAGCTTTCTTT. Protein: CASSGQGTTEAFF. The variable domain in full, with the rest retrieved from reference TRBV2 and TRBJ1-1, is EPEVTQTPSHQVTQMGQEVILRCVPISNHLYFYWYRQILGQKVEFLVSFYNNEISEKSEIFDDQFSVERPDGSNFTLKIRSTKLEDSAMYFCASSGQGTTEAFFGQGTRLTVV.

In this sample, this clone turned up a few times. This chain links TRBV28 with TRBJ1-2, with 8 bases matching TRBD1. Germline loops: CDR1 MDHEN, CDR2 SYDVKM. With 3 bases clipped from V and 6 bases from J, the junction kept 3 bases outside the gene matches. The CDR3 is 13 amino acids. The CDR3 nucleotides are TGTGCCAGCAGTTTTGACAGGGGAAATGGCTACACCTTC. This gives the protein CASSFDRGNGYTF.

The CDR3 loop reads CASSPWGGNTDTQYF. CDR3 bases: TGTGCCAGCAGTCCGTGGGGGGGGAACACAGATACGCAGTATTTT. V and J are TRBV27 and TRBJ2-3; TRBD2 agrees at 7 bases. The germline CDR1 and CDR2 sequences are MNHEY and SMNVEV (reference sequence). The CDR3 covers 15 residues. V lost 5 bases, J lost 2 bases, and 7 bases stayed unmatched.

CDR3 bases: TGTGCCAGTACCCCCTCCTGGGGTAGCGGATACTCCTACAATGAGCAGTTCTTC. Amino acids: CASTPSWGSGYSYNEQFF. The chain is built from TRBV19 and TRBJ2-1; TRBD2 is a possible D gene (6 bases). V gave up 7 bases and J gave up 0 bases, with 22 bases separating them. The CDR3 consists of 18 residues. The germline V gene has CDR1 LNHDA and CDR2 SQIVND (reference sequence).

This clone occurred once. The V and J genes are TRBV19 and TRBJ2-2, with 8 bases identical to TRBD2. Germline V gene sequence: CDR1 LNHDA, CDR2 SQIVND (reference sequence). There are 17 residues in the CDR3. Unmatched junction bases numbered 9, after V lost 0 bases and J lost 6 bases. The CDR3 protein is CASSIDSVSGKSGELFF. Written as DNA, the CDR3 is TGTGCCAGTAGTATAGATTCGGTTAGCGGGAAGTCCGGGGAGCTGTTTTTT.

The sample holds one count of this clone. V usage is TRBV6-1 and J usage is TRBJ2-1; a possible D gene is TRBD2 (5 bases). Germline V gene sequence: CDR1 MNHNS, CDR2 SASEGT. The V and J ends lost 2 bases and 5 bases respectively, with 13 bases between them. The CDR3 is made up of 15 amino acids. CDR3 sequence (DNA): TGTGCCAGCAGTGAATGGGCAGTCGGGAACAATGAGCAGTTCTTC. It codes for CASSEWAVGNNEQFF.

V and J are TRBV9 and TRBJ1-1; 11 bases agree with TRBD1. CDR3 length equals 14 residues. Germline lookup yields CDR1 SGDLS and CDR2 YYNGEE. The junction had 2 bases not matched to a gene; V was cut back by 3 bases and J by 4 bases. CDR3 sequence reads: CASSGGQGGTEAFF. CDR3 coding DNA: TGTGCCAGCAGCGGGGGACAGGGGGGCACTGAAGCTTTCTTT.

The rearrangement links TRBV7-6 to TRBJ1-2; unclear D gene. Germline V CDR1 and CDR2: SGHVS, FNYEAQ. The V and J ends lost 0 bases and 6 bases respectively, with 14 bases between them. There are 15 residues in the CDR3. CDR3 region: CASSLAYPSRDGYTF. CDR3 coding DNA: TGTGCCAGCAGCTTAGCGTATCCAAGTCGAGATGGCTACACCTTC.

This sequence joins TRBV7-8 and TRBJ2-2, with D possibly matching TRBD1 (5 bases). The V gene's germline CDR1 is SGHVS and CDR2 FQNEAQ. V lost 2 bases to trimming and J lost 5 bases, with 12 bases between them. This CDR3 has 15 amino acids. Here the CDR3 DNA reads TGTGCCAGCAGCTTAATTTCTGGGGCGACCGGGGAGCTGTTTTTT. Protein sequence: CASSLISGATGELFF.

This chain joins TRBV6-1 and TRBJ2-3, with D uncertain. CDR1 is MNHNS and CDR2 is SASEGT in the germline V gene. The CDR3 has 17 amino acids. V gave up 4 bases and J gave up 1 base, with 18 bases separating them. CDR3: CASSVEHPFVGTDTQYF. Written as DNA, the CDR3 is TGTGCCAGCAGTGTGGAGCACCCCTTTGTGGGCACAGATACGCAGTATTTT.

The chain carries TRBV19 and TRBJ2-3; 7 nucleotides match TRBD2. The length of the CDR3 is 15 residues. The V and J ends lost 3 bases and 2 bases, in that order; junction bases with no gene match: 5. CDR1 and CDR2 from the germline V gene are LNHDA and SQIVND (reference sequence). CDR3 protein: CASSMRLAATDTQYF. CDR3 nucleotides: TGTGCCAGTAGTATGAGGCTAGCGGCCACAGATACGCAGTATTTT.

This chain connects TRBV14 to TRBJ2-1, with 11 bases aligning to TRBD2. The V gene end was trimmed by 0 bases and the J gene end by 6 bases; junction bases not matched to a gene: 1. Germline CDR1 reads SGHDN; CDR2 reads FVKESK. This CDR3 spans 15 amino acids. This CDR3 reads CASSQDGTSGNEQFF. CDR3 in DNA: TGTGCCAGCAGCCAAGATGGGACTAGCGGCAATGAGCAGTTCTTC.

This rearrangement joins TRBV21-1 to TRBJ2-7; no DNA check was done on the table's D call, TRBD2. TRBV21-1 is described as a pseudogene. CDR3 size: 15 residues. The CDR3: CASRDLSGTSYEQYV. CDR3 nucleotides: TGTGCCAGCAGAGACCTTAGCGGAACCTCCTACGAGCAGTACGTC.

This sequence joins TRBV13 and TRBJ1-1; D perhaps matches TRBD1 (6 bases). Germline loops: CDR1 PRHDT, CDR2 FYEKMQ (reference sequence). V lost 1 base to trimming and J lost 3 bases, with 15 bases between them. The CDR3 runs 16 residues. This chain's CDR3 is CASSLDGRGGDTEAFF. The CDR3 region has the DNA TGTGCCAGCAGCTTAGACGGCAGGGGTGGCGACACTGAAGCTTTCTTT.

The chain couples TRBV28 to TRBJ2-5, with D hard to call. Trimming removed 3 bases from V and 4 bases from J, with 3 bases in between. The CDR3 extends over 11 amino acids. Germline V gene data show CDR1 as MDHEN and CDR2 as SYDVKM. This chain's CDR3 is CASSFRETQYF. In DNA, the CDR3 is TGTGCCAGCAGTTTCCGAGAGACCCAGTACTTC.

The gene calls are TRBV7-8 and TRBJ2-3; 14 bases are shared with TRBD2. The CDR3 totals 15 residues. The J segment lost 4 bases and the V segment lost 4 bases, leaving 1 base of the junction unmatched. Germline V gene sequence: CDR1 SGHVS, CDR2 FQNEAQ. The CDR3 region is CASSWTSGRSDTQYF. The CDR3 DNA is TGTGCCAGCAGCTGGACTAGCGGGAGGTCAGATACGCAGTATTTT.

The V call is TRBV27, the J call TRBJ1-5, with D tentatively TRBD1 (5 bases). The CDR3 spans 15 residues. The germline V and J ends were trimmed by 4 bases and 9 bases, with 19 bases remaining between them. Germline values: CDR1 MNHEY, CDR2 SMNVEV (reference sequence). The CDR3 is CASSSTGRGGSPQHF. The CDR3, as DNA: TGTGCCAGCAGTTCTACGGGGCGCGGAGGGTCGCCCCAGCATTTT.

The V gene is TRBV2, the J gene TRBJ1-5, with a tentative D call TRBD1 (5 bases). Looked up from germline, CDR1 is SNHLY and CDR2 is FYNNEI. Trimming shortened V by 6 bases and J by 6 bases, and 12 bases separated the two germline ends. CDR3 length: 13 residues. Written as DNA, the CDR3 is TGTGCCAGCAGCGATTCGGGGGTTCAGCCCCAGCATTTT. It is translated as CASSDSGVQPQHF.

The rearrangement links TRBV9 to TRBJ1-1, with 7 bases matching TRBD1. Germline V gene data show CDR1 as SGDLS and CDR2 as YYNGEE. CDR3 length: 12 residues. The V and J ends lost 0 bases and 7 bases, in that order; junction bases with no gene match: 0. This CDR3 reads CASSVGDSEAFF. The CDR3 DNA reads as TGTGCCAGCAGCGTAGGGGACAGTGAAGCTTTCTTT.

This clone was seen more than once but under ten times. The chain is built from TRBV13 and TRBJ2-3; TRBD2 aligns across 11 bases. The ends lost 6 bases at V and 3 bases at J; junction bases unmatched: 8. CDR1 PRHDT and CDR2 FYEKMQ come from the germline V gene (reference sequence). The length of the CDR3 is 16 residues. The DNA of the CDR3 is TGTGCCAGCAGTCTTACTAGCGGGAGACGTACAGATACGCAGTATTTT. Translated: CASSLTSGRRTDTQYF.

The chain uses TRBV2 and TRBJ2-7, with D perhaps matching TRBD1 (6 bases). The CDR3 consists of 13 residues. Germline lookup yields CDR1 SNHLY and CDR2 FYNNEI. The V end lost 4 bases, the J end lost 0 bases, and 7 bases lay between the germline ends. CDR3 nucleotides: TGTGCCAGCAGTGGGGGGCCCTCCTACGAGCAGTACTTC. It encodes CASSGGPSYEQYF.